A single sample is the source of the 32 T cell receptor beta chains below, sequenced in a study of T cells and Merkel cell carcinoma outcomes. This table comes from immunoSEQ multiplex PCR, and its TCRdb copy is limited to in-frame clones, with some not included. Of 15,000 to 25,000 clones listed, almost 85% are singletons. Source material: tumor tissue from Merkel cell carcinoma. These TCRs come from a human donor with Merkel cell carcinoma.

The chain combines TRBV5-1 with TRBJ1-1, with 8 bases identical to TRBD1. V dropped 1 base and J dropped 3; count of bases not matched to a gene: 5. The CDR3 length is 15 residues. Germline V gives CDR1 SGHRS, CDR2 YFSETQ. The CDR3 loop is CASSLSAGGYTEAFF. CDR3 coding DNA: TGCGCCAGCAGCTTGTCGGCAGGGGGCTACACTGAAGCTTTCTTT.

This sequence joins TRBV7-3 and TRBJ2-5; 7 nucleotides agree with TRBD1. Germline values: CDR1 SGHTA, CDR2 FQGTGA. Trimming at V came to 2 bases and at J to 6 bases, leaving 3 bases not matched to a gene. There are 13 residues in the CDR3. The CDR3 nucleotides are TGTGCCAGCAGCTTACGGGGACAGCAGACCCAGTACTTC. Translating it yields CASSLRGQQTQYF.

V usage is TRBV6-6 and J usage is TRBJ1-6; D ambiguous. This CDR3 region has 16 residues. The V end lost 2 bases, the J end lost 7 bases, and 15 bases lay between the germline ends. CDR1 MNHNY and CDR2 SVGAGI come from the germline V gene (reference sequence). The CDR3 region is CASSYPSRTANSPLHF. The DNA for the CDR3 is TGTGCCAGCAGTTACCCCTCCCGGACCGCGAATTCACCCCTCCACTTT.

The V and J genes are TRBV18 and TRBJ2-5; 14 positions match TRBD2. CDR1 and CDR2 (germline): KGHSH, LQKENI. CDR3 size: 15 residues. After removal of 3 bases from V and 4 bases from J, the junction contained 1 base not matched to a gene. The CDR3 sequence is CASSPGLAGVETQYF. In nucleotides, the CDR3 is TGTGCCAGCTCACCGGGACTAGCGGGAGTAGAGACCCAGTACTTC.

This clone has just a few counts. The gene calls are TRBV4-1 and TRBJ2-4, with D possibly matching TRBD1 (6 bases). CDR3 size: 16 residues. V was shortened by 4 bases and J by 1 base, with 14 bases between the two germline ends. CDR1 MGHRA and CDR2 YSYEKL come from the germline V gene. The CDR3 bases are TGCGCCAGCAGCCCCTACAGGGAACCCGCCAAAAACATTCAGTACTTC. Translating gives CASSPYREPAKNIQYF.

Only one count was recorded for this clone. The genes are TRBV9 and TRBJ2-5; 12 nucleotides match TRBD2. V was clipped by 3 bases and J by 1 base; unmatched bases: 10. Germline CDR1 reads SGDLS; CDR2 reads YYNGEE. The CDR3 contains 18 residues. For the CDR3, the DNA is TGTGCCAGCAGCGCGGGGGCCAGACTAGCGGGGGCCCAAGAGACCCAGTACTTC. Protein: CASSAGARLAGAQETQYF.

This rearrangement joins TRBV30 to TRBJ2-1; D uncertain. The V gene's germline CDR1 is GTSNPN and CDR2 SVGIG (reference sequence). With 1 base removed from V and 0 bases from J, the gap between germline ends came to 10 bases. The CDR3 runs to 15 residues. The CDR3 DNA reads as TGTGCCTGGAGTGGCCGGGCTAACTCCTACAATGAGCAGTTCTTC. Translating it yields CAWSGRANSYNEQFF.

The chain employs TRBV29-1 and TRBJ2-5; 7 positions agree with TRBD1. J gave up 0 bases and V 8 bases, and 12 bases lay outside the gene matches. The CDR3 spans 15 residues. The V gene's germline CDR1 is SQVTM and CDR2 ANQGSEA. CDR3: CSFPLTGAYQETQYF. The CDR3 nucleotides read TGCAGCTTTCCTCTTACAGGGGCCTACCAAGAGACCCAGTACTTC.

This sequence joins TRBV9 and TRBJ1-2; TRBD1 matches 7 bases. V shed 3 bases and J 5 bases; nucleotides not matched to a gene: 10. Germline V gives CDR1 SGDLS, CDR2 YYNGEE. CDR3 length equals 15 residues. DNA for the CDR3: TGTGCCAGCAGCGGGGTAGGTGACAGGGTTTATGGCTACACCTTC. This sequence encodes CASSGVGDRVYGYTF.

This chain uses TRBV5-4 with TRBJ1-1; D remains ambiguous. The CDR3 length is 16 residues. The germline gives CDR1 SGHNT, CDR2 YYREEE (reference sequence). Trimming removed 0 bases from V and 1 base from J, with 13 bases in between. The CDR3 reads CASSLDSASTNTEAFF. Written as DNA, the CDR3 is TGTGCCAGCAGCTTGGATTCTGCCAGCACGAACACTGAAGCTTTCTTT.

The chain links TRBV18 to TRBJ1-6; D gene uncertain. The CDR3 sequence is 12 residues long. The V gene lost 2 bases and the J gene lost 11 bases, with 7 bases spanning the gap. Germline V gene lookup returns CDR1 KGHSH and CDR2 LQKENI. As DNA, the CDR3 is TGTGCCAGCTCACCAGCACAACCACCCCTCCACTTT. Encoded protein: CASSPAQPPLHF.

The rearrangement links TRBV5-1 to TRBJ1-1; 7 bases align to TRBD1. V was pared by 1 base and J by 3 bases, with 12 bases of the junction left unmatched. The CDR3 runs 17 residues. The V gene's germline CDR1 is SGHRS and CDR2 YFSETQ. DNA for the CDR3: TGCGCCAGCAGCTTGTACTTCGGGAGGGGGCTATACACTGAAGCTTTCTTT. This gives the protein CASSLYFGRGLYTEAFF.

The CDR3 DNA is TGTGCCAGTAGTACCGATTCCCGGGTTGGGTATCAGCCCCAGTATTTT. Translation: CASSTDSRVGYQPQYF. The chain combines TRBV19 with TRBJ1-5; no reliable D call. The J call could be wrong; TRBJ2-3 is a better fit for the DNA end. There are 16 residues in the CDR3. CDR1 is LNHDA and CDR2 is SQIVND in the germline V gene (reference sequence).

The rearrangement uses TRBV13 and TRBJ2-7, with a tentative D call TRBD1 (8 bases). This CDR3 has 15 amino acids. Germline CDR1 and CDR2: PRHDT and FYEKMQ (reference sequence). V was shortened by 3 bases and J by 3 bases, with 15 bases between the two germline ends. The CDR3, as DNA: TGTGCCAGCAGCTTCAGCGGGACAGGAATCTACGAGCAGTACTTC. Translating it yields CASSFSGTGIYEQYF.

CDR3 nucleotides: TGTGCCAGCAGTGTGACAGGTCGCCCTGGGCCCCAGCATTTT. Protein: CASSVTGRPGPQHF. This sequence joins TRBV27 and TRBJ1-5; perhaps TRBD1 as D (6 bases). The V and J ends lost 5 bases and 9 bases respectively, with 17 bases between them. Germline V gene lookup returns CDR1 MNHEY and CDR2 SMNVEV (reference sequence). This CDR3 region has 14 residues.

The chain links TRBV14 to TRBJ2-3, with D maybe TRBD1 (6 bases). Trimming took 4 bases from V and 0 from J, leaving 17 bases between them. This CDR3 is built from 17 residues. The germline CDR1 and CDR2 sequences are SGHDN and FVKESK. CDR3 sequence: CASSRSSGTPSTDTQYF. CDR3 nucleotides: TGTGCCAGCAGCCGTTCCTCCGGGACACCGAGCACAGATACGCAGTATTTT.

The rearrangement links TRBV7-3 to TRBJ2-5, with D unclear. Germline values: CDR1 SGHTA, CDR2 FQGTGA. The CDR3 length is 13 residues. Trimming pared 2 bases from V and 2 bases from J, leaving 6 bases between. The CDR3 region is CASSLGVQETQYF. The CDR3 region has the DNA TGTGCCAGCAGCTTAGGAGTTCAAGAGACCCAGTACTTC.

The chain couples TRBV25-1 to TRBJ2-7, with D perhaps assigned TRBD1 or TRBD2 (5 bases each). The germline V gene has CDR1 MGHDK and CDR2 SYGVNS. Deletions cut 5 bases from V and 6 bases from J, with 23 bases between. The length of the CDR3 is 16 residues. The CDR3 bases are TGTGCCAGCAGTCGAGGAACCGGGACGGGATATTCCGAGCAGTACTTC. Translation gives CASSRGTGTGYSEQYF.

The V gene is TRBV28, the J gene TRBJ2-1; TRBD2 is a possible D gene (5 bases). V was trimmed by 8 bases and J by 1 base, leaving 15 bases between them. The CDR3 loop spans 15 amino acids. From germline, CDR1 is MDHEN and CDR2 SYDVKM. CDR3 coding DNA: TGTGCCAGCCCACCCCGGGAATTTTCCTACAATGAGCAGTTCTTC. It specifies CASPPREFSYNEQFF. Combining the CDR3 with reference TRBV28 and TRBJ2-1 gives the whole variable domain DVKVTQSSRYLVKRTGEKVFLECVQDMDHENMFWYRQDPGLGLRLIYFSYDVKMKEKGDIPEGYSVSREKKERFSLILESASTNQTSMYLCASPPREFSYNEQFFGPGTRLTVL.

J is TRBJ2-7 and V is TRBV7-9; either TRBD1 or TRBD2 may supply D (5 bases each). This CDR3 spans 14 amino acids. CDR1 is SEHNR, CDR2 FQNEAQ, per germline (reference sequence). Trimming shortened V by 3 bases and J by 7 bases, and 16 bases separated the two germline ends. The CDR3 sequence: CASSFGTGAREQYF. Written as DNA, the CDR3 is TGTGCCAGCAGCTTCGGGACGGGCGCTCGAGAGCAGTACTTC.

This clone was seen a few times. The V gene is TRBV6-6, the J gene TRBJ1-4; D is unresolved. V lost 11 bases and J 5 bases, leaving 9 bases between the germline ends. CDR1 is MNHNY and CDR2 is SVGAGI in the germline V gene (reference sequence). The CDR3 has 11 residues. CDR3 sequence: CAAFSNEKLFF. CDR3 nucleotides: TGTGCCGCCTTCTCCAATGAAAAACTGTTTTTT.

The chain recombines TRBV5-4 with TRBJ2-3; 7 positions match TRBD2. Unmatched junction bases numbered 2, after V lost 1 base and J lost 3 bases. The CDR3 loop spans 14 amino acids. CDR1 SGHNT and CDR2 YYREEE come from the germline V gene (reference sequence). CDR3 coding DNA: TGTGCCAGCAGCTTGACTAGCGAAACAGATACGCAGTATTTT. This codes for CASSLTSETDTQYF.

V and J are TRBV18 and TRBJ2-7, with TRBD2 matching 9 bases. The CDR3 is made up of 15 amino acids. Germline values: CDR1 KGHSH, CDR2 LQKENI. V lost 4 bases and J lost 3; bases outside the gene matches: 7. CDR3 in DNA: TGTGCCAGCTCACGCGAGGGGACTAGCTTCTACGAGCAGTACTTC. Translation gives CASSREGTSFYEQYF.

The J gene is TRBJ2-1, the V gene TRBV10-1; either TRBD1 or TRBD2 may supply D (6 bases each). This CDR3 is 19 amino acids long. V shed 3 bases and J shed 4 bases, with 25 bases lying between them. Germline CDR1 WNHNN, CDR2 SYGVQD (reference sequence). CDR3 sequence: CASSEESGAPRAPYNEQFF. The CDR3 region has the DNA TGCGCCAGCAGTGAAGAATCGGGGGCCCCCCGGGCCCCTTACAATGAGCAGTTCTTC.

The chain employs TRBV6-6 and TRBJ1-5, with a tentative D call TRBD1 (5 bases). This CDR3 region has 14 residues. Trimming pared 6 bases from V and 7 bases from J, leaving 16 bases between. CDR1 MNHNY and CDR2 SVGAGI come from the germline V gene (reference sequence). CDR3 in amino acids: CASSRGDLNQPQHF. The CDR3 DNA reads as TGTGCCAGCAGCCGAGGGGACTTAAACCAGCCCCAGCATTTT.

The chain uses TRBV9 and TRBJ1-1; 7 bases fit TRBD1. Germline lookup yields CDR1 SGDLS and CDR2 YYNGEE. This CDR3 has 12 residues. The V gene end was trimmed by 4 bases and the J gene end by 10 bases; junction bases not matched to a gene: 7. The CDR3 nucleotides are TGTGCCAGCAGCCCCAGACAGGGAAGAGCTTTCTTT. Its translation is CASSPRQGRAFF.

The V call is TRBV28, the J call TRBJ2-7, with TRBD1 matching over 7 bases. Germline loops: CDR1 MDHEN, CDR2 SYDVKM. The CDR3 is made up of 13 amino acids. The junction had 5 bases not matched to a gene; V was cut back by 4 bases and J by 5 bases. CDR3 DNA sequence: TGTGCCAGCAGTTCGGGACAGTCCCACGAGCAGTACTTC. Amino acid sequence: CASSSGQSHEQYF.

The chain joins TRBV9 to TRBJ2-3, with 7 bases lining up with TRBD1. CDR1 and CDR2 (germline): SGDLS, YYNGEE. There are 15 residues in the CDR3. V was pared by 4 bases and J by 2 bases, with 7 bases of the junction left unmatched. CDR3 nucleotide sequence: TGTGCCAGCAGCTTCCGGGACAGTTACACAGATACGCAGTATTTT. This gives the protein CASSFRDSYTDTQYF. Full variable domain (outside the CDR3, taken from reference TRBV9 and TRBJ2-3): DSGVTQTPKHLITATGQRVTLRCSPRSGDLSVYWYQQSLDQGLQFLIQYYNGEERAKGNILERFSAQQFPDLHSELNLSSLELGDSALYFCASSFRDSYTDTQYFGPGTRLTVL.

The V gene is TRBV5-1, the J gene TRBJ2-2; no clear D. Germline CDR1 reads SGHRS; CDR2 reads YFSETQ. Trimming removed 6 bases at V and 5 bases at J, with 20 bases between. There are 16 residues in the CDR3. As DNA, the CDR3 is TGCGCCAGCACTCTAACCGATCCATTTACAACCGGGGAGCTGTTTTTT. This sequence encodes CASTLTDPFTTGELFF.

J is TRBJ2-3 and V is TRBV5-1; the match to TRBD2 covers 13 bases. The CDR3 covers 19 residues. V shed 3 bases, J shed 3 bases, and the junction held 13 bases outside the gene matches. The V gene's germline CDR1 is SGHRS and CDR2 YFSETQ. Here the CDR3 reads CASSSGLAGRNAYTDTQYF. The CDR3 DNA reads TGCGCCAGCAGCTCGGGACTAGCGGGGCGGAACGCCTATACAGATACGCAGTATTTT.

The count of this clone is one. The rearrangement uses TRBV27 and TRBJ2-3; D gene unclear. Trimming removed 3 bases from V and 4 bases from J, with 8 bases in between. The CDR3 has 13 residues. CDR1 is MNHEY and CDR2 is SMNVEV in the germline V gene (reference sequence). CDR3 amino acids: CASSFTRPDTQYF. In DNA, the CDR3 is TGTGCCAGCAGTTTCACACGGCCAGATACGCAGTATTTT.

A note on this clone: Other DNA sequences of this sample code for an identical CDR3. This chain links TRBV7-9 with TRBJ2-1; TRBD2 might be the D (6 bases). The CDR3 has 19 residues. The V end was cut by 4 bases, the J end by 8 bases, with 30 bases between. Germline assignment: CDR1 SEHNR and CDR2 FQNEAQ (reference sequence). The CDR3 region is CASSSAWRSSGGYGDEQFF. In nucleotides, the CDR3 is TGTGCCAGCAGCTCCGCATGGCGTAGTAGCGGAGGGTATGGGGATGAGCAGTTCTTC. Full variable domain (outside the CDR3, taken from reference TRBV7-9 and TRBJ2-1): DTGVSQNPRHKITKRGQNVTFRCDPISEHNRLYWYRQTLGQGPEFLTYFQNEAQLEKSRLLSDRFSAERPKGSFSTLEIQRTEQGDSAMYLCASSSAWRSSGGYGDEQFFGPGTRLTVL.